Sequencing of this T cell receptor beta chain was carried out in a study of blood T cell repertoires in COVID-19. Study as a whole: PBMCs, B-cell-depleted T cells, or T cells were the source of the cDNA or gDNA that made up the material.

Authors' data handling: Estimation of nucleated cell counts relied on the amplification of reference gene primers. The table came from immunoSEQ multiplex PCR; TCRdb's copy has only in-frame clones and leaves some out. V and J calls and clone size follow that table, whereas D and trimming were derived from the DNA. The profile shows under 300,000 clones, approximately 86% of them singletons. Germline CDR1 reads SNHLY; CDR2 reads FYNNEI. This CDR3 has 15 residues. Trimming removed 6 bases at V and 6 bases at J, with 17 bases between. The clonotype was recovered from a woman aged 80 or over with active or convalescent COVID-19. Sequences were obtained from peripheral blood. The chain has TRBV2 and TRBJ2-2; the D gene is possibly TRBD1 (6 bases). This chain's CDR3 is CASSEKVSGAGELFF. Here the CDR3 DNA reads TGTGCCAGCAGCGAGAAAGTCTCAGGGGCCGGGGAGCTGTTTTTT. Full variable domain (outside the CDR3, taken from reference TRBV2 and TRBJ2-2): EPEVTQTPSHQVTQMGQEVILRCVPISNHLYFYWYRQILGQKVEFLVSFYNNEISEKSEIFDDQFSVERPDGSNFTLKIRSTKLEDSAMYFCASSEKVSGAGELFFGEGSRLTVL.